This T cell receptor beta chain is drawn from a study of OX40 agonist ivuxolimab in advanced cancers. Autoimmune disease history or systemic immunosuppression excluded patients. Only in-frame clones appear in the TCRdb table, and some are missing; sequencing was by immunoSEQ multiplex PCR. The sample consists of about 73,000 clones, 92% of them appearing once. V lost 5 bases, J lost 7 bases, and 23 bases lay in between. The CDR3 has 16 amino acids. CDR1 and CDR2 from the germline V gene are SGHAT and FQNNGV. This sequence was found in an adult with an advanced solid tumor such as melanoma, head and neck, liver or kidney cancer. The source was CD4+ or CD8+ T cells sorted from blood, collected in a trial of the OX40 agonist ivuxolimab. J is TRBJ2-5 and V is TRBV11-2; possible D gene TRBD2, 6 bases. CDR3 bases: TGTGCCAGCAGCAAACCAAAGGGACTTCGGGTAGGGACCCAGTACTTC. Protein sequence: CASSKPKGLRVGTQYF. The full variable domain, rest sourced from reference TRBV11-2 and TRBJ2-5, is EAGVAQSPRYKIIEKRQSVAFWCNPISGHATLYWYQQILGQGPKLLIQFQNNGVVDDSQLPKDRFSAERLKGVDSTLKIQPAKLEDSAVYLCASSKPKGLRVGTQYFGPGTRLLVL.